This TCR beta chain was observed in a study of circulating tumor DNA in untreated peripheral T-cell lymphoma. The study's findings and limits: Tumor-specific clonotypes: identified in 75% to 80% of patients, more than 85% of baseline tissues.

Only in-frame clones appear in the TCRdb table, and some are missing; sequencing was by immunoSEQ multiplex PCR. The sample lists approximately 8,900 clones; roughly 80% were seen once. Germline CDR1 is GTSNPN and CDR2 is SVGIG (reference sequence). The CDR3 extends over 13 amino acids. The V and J ends lost 1 base and 11 bases, in that order; junction bases with no gene match: 9. This tumor tissue came from a pretreatment baseline collection. In the case of this clone: Its antigen remains unknown.

The origin of this receptor is a human donor with peripheral T-cell lymphoma. The chain combines TRBV30 with TRBJ1-2; 8 positions agree with TRBD1. The sequencing input was tumor tissue. In nucleotides, the CDR3 is TGTGCCTGGAGTGCCCAGGGGGCGTGGGGTTACACCTTC. It translates to CAWSAQGAWGYTF.